Following are 16 T cell receptor beta chains from one sample sequenced in a study of T cells in women clearing cervical HPV infection. Sequencing used immunoSEQ multiplex PCR; TCRdb keeps in-frame clones, though not all of them. Its clone listing holds about 26,000 clones. The sequencing sample was made of blood buffy coat. The source of these receptors is a woman between 18 and 70 years old with a cervical HPV16 infection that either progressed to CIN3+ or cleared (not recorded which).

In regard to this clone: The read stops 3 residues short of the end of the CDR3; the missing end is completed from the germline J gene. The chain combines TRBV5-1 with TRBJ2-1; D is uncertain. V dropped 4 bases and J dropped 7 bases, with 15 bases sitting between them. Germline V gene lookup returns CDR1 SGHRS and CDR2 YFSETQ. The CDR3 totals 14 residues. The DNA read from the CDR3 is TGCGCCAGCAGCCTCTCCGCCACGACTAATGAG. Its protein product is CASSLSATTNE. The CDR3 in full is CASSLSATTNEQFF.

A remark on this clone: The sequence runs out 3 residues before the end of the CDR3; the remainder is reconstructed from the germline J gene. The chain links TRBV27 to TRBJ2-7; 13 positions agree with TRBD2. The CDR3 has 16 residues. In germline, CDR1 is MNHEY, CDR2 SMNVEV (reference sequence). Losses at the gene ends were 2 bases for V and 4 bases for J; bases not matched to a gene: 5. The part of the CDR3 DNA that was read is TGTGCCAGCAGTTTAGGCACTAGCGGGGGGGTATACGAG. Its protein product is CASSLGTSGGVYE. The entire CDR3 protein reads CASSLGTSGGVYEQYF.

Regarding this clone: The CDR3 is cut off 3 residues early in the read; its end comes from the germline J gene. The rearrangement links TRBV19 to TRBJ1-2; 8 bases agree with TRBD1. CDR1 and CDR2 from the germline V gene are LNHDA and SQIVND (reference sequence). The length of the CDR3 is 12 residues. The CDR3 region is CASSTGGANYTF. The covered CDR3 bases are TGTGCCAGTAGTACAGGGGGCGCGAAC.

Concerning this clone itself: The CDR3 is cut off 3 residues early in the read; its end comes from the germline J gene. This sequence joins TRBV19 and TRBJ2-1; perhaps TRBD2 as D (5 bases). The CDR3 covers 13 residues. Trimming pared 7 bases from V and 2 bases from J, leaving 9 bases between. In germline, CDR1 is LNHDA, CDR2 SQIVND (reference sequence). Here the CDR3 reads CASIGVPYNEQFF. The CDR3 DNA, read in part, is TGTGCCAGTATCGGGGTGCCCTACAATGAG.

A word on this clone: The read ends 3 residues before the CDR3 terminus; that terminus is restored from the germline J gene. This sequence joins TRBV6-2 or TRBV6-3 and TRBJ2-1; D is perhaps TRBD1 (5 bases). This CDR3 region has 12 residues. Germline V lookup: CDR1 MNHEY, CDR2 SVGEGT. Trimming left V 6 bases short and J 6 bases short, with 9 bases between. CDR3 bases read: TGTGCCAGCAGAGGGGTGGGCAATGAG. This sequence encodes CASRGVGNE. The entire CDR3 protein reads CASRGVGNEQFF.

To note about this clone: The read finishes 3 residues shy of the CDR3 end, and the germline J gene is used to complete it. The chain carries TRBV7-2 and TRBJ1-4, with 10 bases lining up with TRBD1. The CDR3 loop spans 15 amino acids. In germline, CDR1 is SGHTA, CDR2 FQGNSA. V was pared by 7 bases and J by 0 bases, with 2 bases of the junction left unmatched. The CDR3 DNA, read in part, is TGTGCCAGCAAAGGACAGGGGGCAACTAATGAAAAA. It translates to CASKGQGATNEK. The complete CDR3 reads CASKGQGATNEKLFF.

Of note for this clone: The CDR3 end is not reached by the read, which stops 3 residues before it; the germline J gene fills it in. The chain employs TRBV11-2 and TRBJ1-1, with D unclear. The V end lost 5 bases, the J end lost 3 bases, and 13 bases lay between the germline ends. Germline CDR1 is SGHAT and CDR2 is FQNNGV. CDR3 length: 14 residues. CDR3 sequence: CASSPRRGDTEAFF. The sequenced part of the CDR3 DNA is TGTGCCAGCAGCCCCAGGAGAGGCGACACTGAA.

In the case of this clone: The read gets to within 3 residues of the CDR3 end, and the germline J gene fills in the rest. V and J are TRBV30 and TRBJ1-4; 8 bases fit TRBD1. The CDR3 length is 13 residues. The V gene end was trimmed by 2 bases and the J gene end by 10 bases; junction bases not matched to a gene: 6. Germline-derived CDR1 and CDR2 are GTSNPN and SVGIG (reference sequence). CDR3 sequence: CAWSRRGLGKLFF. Partial CDR3 DNA: TGTGCCTGGAGTCGCAGGGGGCTAGGAAAA.

About this clone itself: From the germline J gene comes the end of the CDR3, since the read stops 3 residues before it. The chain carries TRBV7-2 and TRBJ2-7, with D perhaps matching TRBD2 (6 bases). V gave up 5 bases and J gave up 2 bases, with 16 bases separating them. The germline CDR1 and CDR2 sequences are SGHTA and FQGNSA. This CDR3 is 15 amino acids long. The CDR3 is CASSGGAARTYEQYF. The sequenced CDR3 bases are TGTGCCAGCAGCGGCGGGGCAGCCAGGACCTACGAG.

CDR3: CASNLQGAPDGYTF. The part of the CDR3 DNA that was read is TGCGCCAGCAACTTACAGGGGGCGCCCGATGGC. This rearrangement joins TRBV5-1 to TRBJ1-2, with 9 bases fitting TRBD1. The CDR3 extends 3 residues past the end of the read, so its final part is completed from the germline J gene. Germline V gives CDR1 SGHRS, CDR2 YFSETQ. The CDR3 is 14 amino acids. The V segment lost 6 bases and the J segment 6 bases; nucleotides outside the gene matches: 9.

A note on this clone: The read terminates 3 residues before the CDR3 end, so the remaining end is supplied by the germline J gene. This chain links TRBV23-1 with TRBJ1-2, with D perhaps TRBD1 (5 bases). TRBV23-1 is assigned to the ORF class and has an uncertain function. V shed 0 bases and J shed 5 bases, with 13 bases lying between them. The CDR3 extends over 15 amino acids. CDR3 DNA (partial): TGCGCCAGCAGTCAATCGACAGCGCTTCCTTATGGC. Its protein product is CASSQSTALPYG. In full, the CDR3 reads CASSQSTALPYGYTF.

A note on this clone: The read ends 3 residues early relative to the CDR3; the germline J gene fills the gap. The chain couples TRBV20-1 to TRBJ2-3; 12 bases map to TRBD2. The CDR3 totals 14 residues. Trimming cost V 5 bases and J 8 bases; bases outside gene matches: 8. Germline assignment: CDR1 DFQATT and CDR2 SNEGSKA (reference sequence). The CDR3 here is CSAVTSGSLSTQYF. Partial CDR3 DNA: TGCAGTGCTGTGACTAGCGGGAGTTTGAGTACG.

Details on this clone: The read ends 3 residues early relative to the CDR3; the germline J gene fills the gap. The J gene is TRBJ2-7, the V gene TRBV14, with unresolved D. V shed 1 base and J shed 0 bases, with 7 bases lying between them. CDR1 is SGHDN, CDR2 FVKESK, per germline. This CDR3 has 14 amino acids. CDR3 sequence: CASSQASGSYEQYF. The DNA read from the CDR3 is TGTGCCAGCAGCCAAGCTTCAGGCTCCTACGAG.

Comment on this clone: Read data end 3 residues before the CDR3 end; the end is taken from the germline J gene. The chain couples TRBV7-8 to TRBJ1-1; 8 bases are shared with TRBD1. The CDR3 has 16 residues. Losses at the gene ends were 5 bases for V and 5 bases for J; bases not matched to a gene: 13. The V gene's germline CDR1 is SGHVS and CDR2 FQNEAQ. The covered CDR3 bases are TGTGCCAGCAGCGCCGGACAGGGACCCCTTGGTACTGAA. This gives the protein CASSAGQGPLGTE. The full CDR3 is CASSAGQGPLGTEAFF.

Concerning this clone: The missing CDR3 end, 3 residues past where the read stops, is filled in from the germline J gene. The chain has TRBV6-1 and TRBJ1-2, with TRBD1 as a possible D gene (6 bases). CDR3 size: 16 residues. Trimming removed 4 bases at V and 4 bases at J, with 19 bases between. CDR1 and CDR2 from the germline V gene are MNHNS and SASEGT. The sequenced part of the CDR3 DNA is TGTGCCAGCAGTGCCTTCCAGACAGGCACTTTCTATGGC. This gives the protein CASSAFQTGTFYG. The full CDR3 sequence reads CASSAFQTGTFYGYTF.

Note on this clone: The read comes to an end 3 residues before the CDR3 does, leaving the germline J gene to fill in the end. The chain combines TRBV2 with TRBJ2-3, with D maybe TRBD2 (5 bases). The CDR3 spans 12 residues. Deletions cut 9 bases from V and 6 bases from J, with 13 bases between. From germline, CDR1 is SNHLY and CDR2 FYNNEI. The CDR3 sequence: CASSSGPDTQYF. The CDR3 DNA, read in part, is TGTGCCAGTAGCAGCGGCCCCGATACG. Using reference TRBV2 and TRBJ2-3 for the parts outside the CDR3, the full variable domain is EPEVTQTPSHQVTQMGQEVILRCVPISNHLYFYWYRQILGQKVEFLVSFYNNEISEKSEIFDDQFSVERPDGSNFTLKIRSTKLEDSAMYFCASSSGPDTQYFGPGTRLTVL.